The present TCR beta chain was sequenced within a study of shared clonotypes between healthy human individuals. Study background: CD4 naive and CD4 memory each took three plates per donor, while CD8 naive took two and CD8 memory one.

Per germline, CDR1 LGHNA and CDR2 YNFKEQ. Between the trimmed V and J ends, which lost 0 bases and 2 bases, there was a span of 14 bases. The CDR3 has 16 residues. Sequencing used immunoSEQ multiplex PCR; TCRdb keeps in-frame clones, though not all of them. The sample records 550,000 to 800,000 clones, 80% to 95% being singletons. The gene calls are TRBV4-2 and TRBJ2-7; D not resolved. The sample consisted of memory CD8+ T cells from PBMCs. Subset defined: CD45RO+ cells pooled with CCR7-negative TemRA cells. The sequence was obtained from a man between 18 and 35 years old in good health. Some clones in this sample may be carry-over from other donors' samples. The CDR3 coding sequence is TGTGCCAGCAGCCAAGATATGGCGGCGGATACCTACGAGCAGTACTTC. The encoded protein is CASSQDMAADTYEQYF.